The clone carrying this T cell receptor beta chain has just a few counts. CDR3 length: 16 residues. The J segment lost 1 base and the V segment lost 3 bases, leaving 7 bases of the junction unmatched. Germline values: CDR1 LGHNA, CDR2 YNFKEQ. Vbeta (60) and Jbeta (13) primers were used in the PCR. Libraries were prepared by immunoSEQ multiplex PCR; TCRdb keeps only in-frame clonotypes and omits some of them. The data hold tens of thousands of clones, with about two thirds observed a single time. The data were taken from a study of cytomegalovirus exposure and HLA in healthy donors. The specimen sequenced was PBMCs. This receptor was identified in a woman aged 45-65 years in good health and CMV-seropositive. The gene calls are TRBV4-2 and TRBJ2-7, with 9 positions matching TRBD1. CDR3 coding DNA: TGTGCCAGCAGCCAGAGCTCCGGGACAGGGTCCTACGAGCAGTACTTC. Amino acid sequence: CASSQSSGTGSYEQYF.